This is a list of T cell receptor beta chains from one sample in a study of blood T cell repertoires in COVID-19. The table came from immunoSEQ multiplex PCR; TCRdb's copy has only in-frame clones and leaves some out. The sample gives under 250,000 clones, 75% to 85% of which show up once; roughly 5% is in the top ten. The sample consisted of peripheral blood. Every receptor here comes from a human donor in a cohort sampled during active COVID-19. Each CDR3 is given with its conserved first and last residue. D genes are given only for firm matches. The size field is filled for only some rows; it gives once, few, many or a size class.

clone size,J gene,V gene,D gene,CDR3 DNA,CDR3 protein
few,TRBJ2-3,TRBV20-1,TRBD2,TGCAGTGCTAGTTGGGTCGGGAGGGCGACAGATACGCAGTATTTT,CSASWVGRATDTQYF
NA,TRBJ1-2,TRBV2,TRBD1,TGTGCCAGCAGTCCCAGGGGGGTTGCTGGCTACACCTTC,CASSPRGVAGYTF
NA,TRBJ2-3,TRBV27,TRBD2,TGTGCCAGCAGTTTAAGACTAGCGGGAGGGCCAGGCGCAGATACGCAGTATTTT,CASSLRLAGGPGADTQYF
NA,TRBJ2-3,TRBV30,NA,TGTGCCTGTCGAGCGGGCACAGATACGCAGTATTTT,CACRAGTDTQYF
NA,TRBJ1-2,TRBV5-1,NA,TGCGCCAGCAGCTTGGGACAGTTAGACTATGGCTACACCTTC,CASSLGQLDYGYTF
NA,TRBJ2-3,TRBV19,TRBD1,TGTGCCAGTAGTATAGGACAGGGTACGCAGTATTTT,CASSIGQGTQYF
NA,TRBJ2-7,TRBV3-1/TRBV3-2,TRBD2,TGTGCCAGCAGCCAAGAAGGCCGGGAGGGGCTCGGGCAGTACTTC,CASSQEGREGLGQYF
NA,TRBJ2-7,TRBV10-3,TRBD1,TGTGCCATCAGTGGGAACAGGGGGGCCTACGAGCAGTACTTC,CAISGNRGAYEQYF
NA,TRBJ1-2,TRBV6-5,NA,TGTGCCAGCAGTTACTCAGCGGGGATCGATGGCTACACCTTC,CASSYSAGIDGYTF
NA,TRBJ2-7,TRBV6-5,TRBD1,TGTGCCAGCAGTCGCCCGAGACAGGGGGAGGGTGAGCAGTACTTC,CASSRPRQGEGEQYF
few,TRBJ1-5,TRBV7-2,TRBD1,TGTGCCAGCAGTCAGGGGGTTTTGAATCAGCCCCAGCATTTT,CASSQGVLNQPQHF
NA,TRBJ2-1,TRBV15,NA,TGTGCCACCAGCAGAGACTCGTCAGGGAAACAGTTCTTC,CATSRDSSGKQFF
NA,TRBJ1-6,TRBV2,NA,TGTGCCATCTCGACAGGAAGCTCCTATAATTCACCCCTCCACTTT,CAISTGSSYNSPLHF
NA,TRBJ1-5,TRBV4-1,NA,TGCGCCAGCAGCCACCCTTATAACAGTGGCTTTGATCAGCCCCAGCATTTT,CASSHPYNSGFDQPQHF
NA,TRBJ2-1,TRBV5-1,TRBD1,TGCGCCAGCAGCTTACAGGGGTCGGGTATCTCCTACAATGAGCAGTTCTTC,CASSLQGSGISYNEQFF
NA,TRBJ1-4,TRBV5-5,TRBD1,TGTGCCAGCAGCCTGATAGGACAGGGAGGATATGAAAAACTGTTTTTT,CASSLIGQGGYEKLFF
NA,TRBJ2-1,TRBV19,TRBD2,TGTGCCAGTAAGGTCCGGGAGGTCTCAAGCTCCTACAATGAGCAGTTCTTC,CASKVREVSSSYNEQFF
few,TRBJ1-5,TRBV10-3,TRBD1,TGTGCCATCAGTTCGACAGGGCTAAGCAATCAGCCCCAGCATTTT,CAISSTGLSNQPQHF
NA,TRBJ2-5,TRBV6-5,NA,TGTGCCAGCACCAGGGGTCAGGCCCAGTACTTC,CASTRGQAQYF
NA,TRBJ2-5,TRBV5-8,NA,TGTGCCAGCACCCCGGGACTGTTCCAAGAGACCCAGTACTTC,CASTPGLFQETQYF
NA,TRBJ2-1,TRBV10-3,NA,TGTGCCATCAGTGAGTCCGGGGGCTCCTACAATGAGCAGTTCTTC,CAISESGGSYNEQFF
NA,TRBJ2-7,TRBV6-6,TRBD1,TGTGCCAGCGGCCGGGACAGAGCCTACGAGCAGTACTTC,CASGRDRAYEQYF